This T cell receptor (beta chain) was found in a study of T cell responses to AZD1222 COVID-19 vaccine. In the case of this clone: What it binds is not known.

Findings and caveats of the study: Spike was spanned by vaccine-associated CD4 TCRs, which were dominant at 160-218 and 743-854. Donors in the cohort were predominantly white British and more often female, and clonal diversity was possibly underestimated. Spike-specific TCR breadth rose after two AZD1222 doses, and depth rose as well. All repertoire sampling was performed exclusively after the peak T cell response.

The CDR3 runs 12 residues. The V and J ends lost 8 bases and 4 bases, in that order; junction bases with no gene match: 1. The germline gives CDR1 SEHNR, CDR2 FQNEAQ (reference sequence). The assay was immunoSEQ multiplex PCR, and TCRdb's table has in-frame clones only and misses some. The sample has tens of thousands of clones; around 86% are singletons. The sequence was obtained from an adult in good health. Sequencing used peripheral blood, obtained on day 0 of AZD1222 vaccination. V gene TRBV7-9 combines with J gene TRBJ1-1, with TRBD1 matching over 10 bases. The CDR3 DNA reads TGTGCCAGCCGGACAGGGGGCACTGAAGCTTTCTTT. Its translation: CASRTGGTEAFF.